The present TCR beta chain was sequenced within a study of Graves' ophthalmopathy and Graves' hyperthyroidism. Ineligible for inclusion were patients with other autoimmune diseases, uncontrolled infections, pregnancy or lactation. There are many counts of this clonotype. Germline CDR1 DFQATT, CDR2 SNEGSKA (reference sequence). V trimming: 0 bases; J trimming: 1 base; junction bases outside the gene matches: 4. CDR3 length: 16 residues. Amplified material comprised TCR beta CDR3 regions derived from RNA transcripts. RT-PCR was first run with HTBI primers, then multiplex PCR in a second round. Each CDR3 protein gets one entry after TCRdb re-called the multiplex PCR reads with MiXCR. The sample holds a few hundred thousand distinct CDR3 sequences, 20% to 25% seen once.

Sequencing used peripheral blood. The TCR comes from a woman aged 18-29 years with stable Graves' hyperthyroidism. This chain uses TRBV20-1 with TRBJ1-5, with 9 bases that match TRBD1. CDR3 sequence reads: CSAREGQGLSNQPQHF. For the CDR3, the DNA is TGCAGTGCTAGAGAGGGACAGGGCCTAAGCAATCAGCCCCAGCATTTT.